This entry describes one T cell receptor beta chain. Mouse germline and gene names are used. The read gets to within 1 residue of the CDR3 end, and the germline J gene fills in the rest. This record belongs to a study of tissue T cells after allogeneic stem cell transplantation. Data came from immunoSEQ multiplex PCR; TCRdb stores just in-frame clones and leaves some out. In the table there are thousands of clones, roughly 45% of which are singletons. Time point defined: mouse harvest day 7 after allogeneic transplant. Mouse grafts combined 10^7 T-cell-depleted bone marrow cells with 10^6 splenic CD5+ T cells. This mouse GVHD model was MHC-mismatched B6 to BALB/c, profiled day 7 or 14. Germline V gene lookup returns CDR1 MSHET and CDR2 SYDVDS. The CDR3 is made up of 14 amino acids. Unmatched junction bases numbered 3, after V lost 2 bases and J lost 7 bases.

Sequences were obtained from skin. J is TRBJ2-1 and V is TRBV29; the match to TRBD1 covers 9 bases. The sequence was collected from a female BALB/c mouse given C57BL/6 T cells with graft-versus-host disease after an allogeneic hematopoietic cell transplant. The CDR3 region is CASSLGTGRAEQFF. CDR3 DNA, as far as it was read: TGTGCTAGCAGTTTAGGGACAGGGCGAGCTGAGCAGTTC.